This TCR beta chain was documented in a study of blood T cell repertoires in COVID-19. About the research overall: Nucleic acid was either cDNA or gDNA, and it came from T cells, B-cell-depleted T cells, or PBMCs.

Categorization into cohorts depended on clinical history that participants reported. Methods used by the authors: By means of reference gene primer amplification, nucleated cell counts were estimated. Using immunoSEQ multiplex PCR, the repertoire was profiled, and TCRdb retains in-frame clones only, with some absent. V and J calls and clone size are those listed in that table; D and trimming were worked out from the DNA. The sample has some 250,000 clones; roughly nine tenths are singletons. This clone appeared once. This CDR3 has 16 amino acids. V lost 0 bases and J lost 7, with 15 bases in between. CDR1 is SGHTA, CDR2 FQGNSA, per germline.

Sequencing used PBMCs or T cells enriched from blood (not recorded which). The chain combines TRBV7-2 with TRBJ1-4; a possible D gene is TRBD1 (6 bases). The sequence came from a human donor in a cohort exposed to, infected with or recovered from COVID-19 (not recorded which). The donor label of this sample is uncertain. The CDR3 here is CASSLAGHGVGEKLFF. The CDR3, as DNA: TGTGCCAGCAGCTTAGCGGGACACGGAGTGGGTGAAAAACTGTTTTTT.